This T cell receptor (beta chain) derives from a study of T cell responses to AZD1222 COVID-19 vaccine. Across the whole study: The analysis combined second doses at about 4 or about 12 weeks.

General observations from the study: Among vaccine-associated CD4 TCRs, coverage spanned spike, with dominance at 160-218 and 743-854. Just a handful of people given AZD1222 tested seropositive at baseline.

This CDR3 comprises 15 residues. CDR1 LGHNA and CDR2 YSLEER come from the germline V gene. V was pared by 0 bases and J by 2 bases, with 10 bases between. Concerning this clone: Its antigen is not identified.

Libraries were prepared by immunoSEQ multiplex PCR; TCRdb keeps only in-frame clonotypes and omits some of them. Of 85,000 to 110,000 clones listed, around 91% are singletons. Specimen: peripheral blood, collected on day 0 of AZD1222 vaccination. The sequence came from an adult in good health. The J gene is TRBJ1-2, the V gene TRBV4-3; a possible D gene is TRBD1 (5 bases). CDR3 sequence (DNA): TGCGCCAGCAGCCAAGATTTCGCAGGGAACTATGGCTACACCTTC. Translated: CASSQDFAGNYGYTF.